This T cell receptor (beta chain) was identified in a study of blood T cell repertoires in COVID-19. Germline V gene sequence: CDR1 MNHEY, CDR2 SMNVEV (reference sequence). The CDR3 spans 16 residues. Clones were sequenced by immunoSEQ multiplex PCR, and TCRdb holds only the in-frame ones, with some missing. The sample consists of a few hundred thousand clones, 80% to 85% of them appearing once. Turning to this clone: An end of the junction does not agree with germline; a read error may underlie this.

The rearrangement links TRBV27 to TRBJ1-5, with D perhaps TRBD1 (6 bases). The clonotype comes from a woman in her late teens or twenties with acute or convalescent COVID-19. The sequenced sample was peripheral blood. The CDR3 is CASRLGGAGGNQPQHF. The CDR3 coding sequence is TGTGCCAGCCGTTTGGGTGGGGCAGGGGGCAATCAGCCCCAGCATTTT.